The next 10 T cell receptor beta chains were all read from a single sample in a study of blood T cell repertoires in COVID-19. Assay used: immunoSEQ multiplex PCR; TCRdb lists only in-frame clones, some missing. Seen here are 150,000 to 200,000 clones, about 85% observed once, and the top ten hold roughly 5.7%. Specimen: peripheral blood. These receptors were collected from a woman aged 40 to 50 with COVID-19, enrolled during active disease.

The count of this clone is one. The gene calls are TRBV20-1 and TRBJ1-1; no reliable D call. The CDR3 has 11 residues. Trimming took off 5 bases at V and 3 bases at J, with 7 bases between the two ends. Germline-derived CDR1 and CDR2 are DFQATT and SNEGSKA (reference sequence). The DNA for the CDR3 is TGCAGTGCTGACACCGACACTGAAGCTTTCTTT. Protein sequence: CSADTDTEAFF.

The chain recombines TRBV7-3 with TRBJ1-2; TRBD1 aligns across 9 bases. Germline values: CDR1 SGHTA, CDR2 FQGTGA. The CDR3 is 16 residues long. V was clipped by 2 bases and J by 4 bases; unmatched bases: 8. The CDR3 here is CASSLGTGRSLYGYTF. The CDR3 nucleotides are TGTGCCAGCAGCTTAGGGACAGGGAGGTCCCTCTATGGCTACACCTTC.

This chain connects TRBV5-1 to TRBJ2-7, with 7 bases that match TRBD1. The CDR3 runs 15 residues. V lost 4 bases, J lost 1 base, and 8 bases stayed unmatched. Germline CDR1 and CDR2: SGHRS and YFSETQ. CDR3 sequence: CASSQKTGNSYEQYF. The CDR3 nucleotides read TGCGCCAGCAGCCAAAAGACAGGGAATTCCTACGAGCAGTACTTC. Full variable domain (outside the CDR3, taken from reference TRBV5-1 and TRBJ2-7): KAGVTQTPRYLIKTRGQQVTLSCSPISGHRSVSWYQQTPGQGLQFLFEYFSETQRNKGNFPGRFSGRQFSNSRSEMNVSTLELGDSALYLCASSQKTGNSYEQYFGPGTRLTVT.

For the CDR3, the DNA is TGTGCCAGCAGCTCGACCAAACCGGGACAAGCGAGATGGGAGCAGTTCTTC. Translated: CASSSTKPGQARWEQFF. The chain joins TRBV7-9 to TRBJ2-1, with D tentatively TRBD1 (6 bases). Trimming shortened V by 4 bases and J by 10 bases, and 26 bases separated the two germline ends. CDR1 SEHNR and CDR2 FQNEAQ come from the germline V gene (reference sequence). This CDR3 region has 17 residues.

V gene TRBV5-4 combines with J gene TRBJ1-2, with D tentatively TRBD1 (5 bases). Germline assignment: CDR1 SGHNT and CDR2 YYREEE (reference sequence). The CDR3 covers 14 residues. V was cut by 0 bases and J by 1 base, with 7 bases left in between. The CDR3 sequence is CASSLGGDNYGYTF. The CDR3, as DNA: TGTGCCAGCAGCTTGGGGGGGGATAACTATGGCTACACCTTC.

This clone was counted only a few times. This chain joins TRBV5-1 and TRBJ1-1, with D possibly being TRBD1 (5 bases). V was clipped by 0 bases and J by 3 bases, with 9 bases between them. CDR1 and CDR2 from the germline V gene are SGHRS and YFSETQ. This CDR3 comprises 14 residues. The CDR3 region is CASSLADRYTEAFF. The CDR3 DNA sequence: TGCGCCAGCAGCTTGGCCGACAGATACACTGAAGCTTTCTTT.

This chain links TRBV5-4 with TRBJ2-1; 8 bases fit TRBD2. Germline lookup yields CDR1 SGHNT and CDR2 YYREEE (reference sequence). V lost 4 bases, J lost 1 base, and 4 bases stayed unmatched. The CDR3 spans 15 residues. DNA of the CDR3: TGTGCCAGCAGCCGGGAGGGGAAATCCTACAATGAGCAGTTCTTC. This codes for CASSREGKSYNEQFF.

This clone has more than one count but fewer than ten. The rearrangement uses TRBV25-1 and TRBJ1-5; D might be TRBD1 (6 bases). Trimming cost V 8 bases and J 5 bases, with 13 bases left between them. This CDR3 is 13 amino acids long. Germline CDR1 reads MGHDK; CDR2 reads SYGVNS. The CDR3 DNA is TGTGCCAGCGGGGACAAGTCCCATCAGCCCCAGCATTTT. Residues: CASGDKSHQPQHF. Full variable domain (missing parts from reference TRBV25-1 and TRBJ1-5): EADIYQTPRYLVIGTGKKITLECSQTMGHDKMYWYQQDPGMELHLIHYSYGVNSTEKGDLSSESTVSRIRTEHFPLTLESARPSHTSQYLCASGDKSHQPQHFGDGTRLSIL.

CDR3 in amino acids: CSPSDSTVSSYEQYF. Written as DNA, the CDR3 is TGCAGCCCCTCGGACAGTACGGTATCCTCCTACGAGCAGTACTTC. This chain connects TRBV29-1 to TRBJ2-7, with D tentatively TRBD1 (6 bases). CDR1 is SQVTM, CDR2 ANQGSEA, per germline. The CDR3 totals 15 residues. V dropped 8 bases and J dropped 0 bases, with 20 bases sitting between them.

The J gene is TRBJ1-2, the V gene TRBV5-1; D gene ambiguous. CDR1 SGHRS and CDR2 YFSETQ come from the germline V gene. V lost 0 bases, J lost 2 bases, and 8 bases lay in between. The CDR3 has 14 amino acids. In nucleotides, the CDR3 is TGCGCCAGCAGCTTGGAGGCCAGGAACTATGGCTACACCTTC. It yields the protein CASSLEARNYGYTF.